The 28 T cell receptor beta chains reported below all come from one sample, sequenced in a study of blood T cell repertoires in COVID-19. Generated by immunoSEQ multiplex PCR, the TCRdb table keeps only in-frame clones and is missing some. Seen here are some 120,000 clones, 75% to 90% observed once, and the top ten hold approximately 2.1%. Sequenced material: peripheral blood. The source is a man aged 25-45 years with acute or convalescent COVID-19.

The chain uses TRBV7-3 and TRBJ2-7; TRBD1 matches 11 bases. V shed 5 bases, J shed 4 bases, and the junction held 10 bases outside the gene matches. Germline V gives CDR1 SGHTA, CDR2 FQGTGA. The CDR3 extends over 16 amino acids. DNA for the CDR3: TGTGCCAGCAGCCTAAGACCGGGACAGGGGGAATACGAGCAGTACTTC. Its protein product is CASSLRPGQGEYEQYF.

This rearrangement joins TRBV4-3 to TRBJ2-4; possibly TRBD2 for D (5 bases). Germline V CDR1 and CDR2: LGHNA, YSLEER. The CDR3 is made up of 15 amino acids. V was shortened by 0 bases and J by 4 bases, with 10 bases between the two germline ends. CDR3 DNA: TGCGCCAGCAGCCAAGAAGGCGGGTTAAAAAACATTCAGTACTTC. Encoded protein: CASSQEGGLKNIQYF.

The V and J genes are TRBV27 and TRBJ2-1, with TRBD1 matching over 9 bases. The CDR3 has 14 residues. Germline-derived CDR1 and CDR2 are MNHEY and SMNVEV (reference sequence). Trimming cost V 5 bases and J 5 bases; bases outside gene matches: 4. CDR3 nucleotide sequence: TGTGCCAGCAGTGGGACAGGGACCCACAATGAGCAGTTCTTC. Residues: CASSGTGTHNEQFF.

V gene TRBV10-1 combines with J gene TRBJ2-5; maybe TRBD1 (6 bases). CDR3 length: 13 amino acids. The V end lost 6 bases, the J end lost 2 bases, and 10 bases lay between the germline ends. Germline V CDR1 and CDR2: WNHNN, SYGVQD (reference sequence). The CDR3 region has the DNA TGCGCCAGCAGCTTCGGACAGCAAGAGACCCAGTACTTC. Translating it yields CASSFGQQETQYF.

V gene TRBV30 combines with J gene TRBJ1-1; D is unclear. The CDR3 is made up of 16 amino acids. Trimming shortened V by 4 bases and J by 3 bases, and 21 bases separated the two germline ends. CDR1 is GTSNPN, CDR2 SVGIG, per germline (reference sequence). Here the CDR3 DNA reads TGTGCCTGGAATTCCCCCGTGGTGTATGACTACACTGAAGCTTTCTTT. Amino acids: CAWNSPVVYDYTEAFF.

This rearrangement joins TRBV30 to TRBJ1-2, with a possible D match to TRBD1 (6 bases). The V gene's germline CDR1 is GTSNPN and CDR2 SVGIG (reference sequence). V was clipped by 6 bases and J by 3 bases, with 20 bases between them. The CDR3 is 15 residues long. The CDR3 protein is CACHVGARMDYGYTF. CDR3 in DNA: TGTGCCTGCCACGTGGGGGCGAGGATGGACTATGGCTACACCTTC.

The chain is built from TRBV11-3 and TRBJ1-4; TRBD1 agrees at 9 bases. Trimming cost V 4 bases and J 5 bases; bases outside gene matches: 5. This CDR3 spans 15 amino acids. Germline CDR1 SGHNT, CDR2 YENEEA. The CDR3 here is CASSSPGQGNEKLFF. The CDR3 DNA reads as TGTGCCAGCAGCTCTCCGGGACAGGGAAATGAAAAACTGTTTTTT.

This rearrangement joins TRBV3-1 (or the pseudogene TRBV3-2) to TRBJ1-3, with 9 bases that match TRBD1. The CDR3 runs 15 residues. The trim removed 4 bases at V and 3 bases at J, leaving 4 bases unmatched. Germline V gene lookup returns CDR1 LGHDT and CDR2 YNNKEL (reference sequence). The CDR3 sequence is CASSPGTGHGNTIYF. The CDR3 DNA follows: TGTGCCAGCAGCCCAGGGACAGGGCATGGAAACACCATATATTTT.

Regarding this clone: One end of the junction does not line up with germline, which may come from a read error. The genes are TRBV10-3 and TRBJ2-3, with a weak D call TRBD1 (5 bases). This CDR3 spans 13 amino acids. Germline V gives CDR1 ENHRY, CDR2 SYGVKD. The chain's CDR3 is CATNQVPGSGLNF. The CDR3 DNA reads TGTGCCACGAATCAAGTCCCCGGGTCAGGGTTGAATTTT.

CDR3 sequence reads: CASSLVHSNEKLFF. Written as DNA, the CDR3 is TGCGCCAGCAGCTTGGTTCACTCAAATGAAAAACTGTTTTTT. The gene calls are TRBV5-1 and TRBJ1-4; D gene uncertain. From germline, CDR1 is SGHRS and CDR2 YFSETQ. Trimming took off 0 bases at V and 5 bases at J, with 8 bases between the two ends. The CDR3 runs to 14 residues.

The chain links TRBV29-1 to TRBJ1-2, with TRBD1 identical over 7 bases. Unmatched junction bases numbered 7, after V lost 7 bases and J lost 2 bases. Germline lookup yields CDR1 SQVTM and CDR2 ANQGSEA. This CDR3 is 13 amino acids long. CDR3 loop: CSAGQALNYGYTF. The CDR3, as DNA: TGCAGCGCTGGACAGGCTCTAAACTATGGCTACACCTTC.

This clone has just one count. This sequence joins TRBV15 and TRBJ2-7, with D tentatively TRBD1 (5 bases). Germline lookup yields CDR1 LNHNV and CDR2 YYDKDF (reference sequence). The CDR3 consists of 11 residues. Trimming removed 8 bases from V and 2 bases from J, with 7 bases in between. CDR3: CATGAAYEQYF. Here the CDR3 DNA reads TGTGCCACCGGGGCAGCCTACGAGCAGTACTTC.

This sequence joins TRBV6-1 and TRBJ1-4, with a tentative D call TRBD1 (5 bases). The CDR3 contains 17 residues. Looked up from germline, CDR1 is MNHNS and CDR2 is SASEGT. V lost 2 bases and J 5 bases, leaving 18 bases between the germline ends. The CDR3 nucleotides read TGTGCCAGCAGTGAATCGGCCGGGGGATCAGACAATGAAAAACTGTTTTTT. This codes for CASSESAGGSDNEKLFF.

CDR3 sequence: CASSVPGNRYEQYF. CDR3 coding DNA: TGTGCCAGTAGTGTGCCGGGAAACCGATACGAGCAGTACTTC. V usage is TRBV19 and J usage is TRBJ2-7; possible D gene TRBD2, 5 bases. This CDR3 has 14 amino acids. V was cut by 5 bases and J by 4 bases, with 15 bases left in between. Germline values: CDR1 LNHDA, CDR2 SQIVND (reference sequence).

This clone was counted a single time. This rearrangement joins TRBV3-1 (or the pseudogene TRBV3-2) to TRBJ2-7, with 9 bases lining up with TRBD1. This CDR3 contains 15 residues. The V segment lost 1 base and the J segment 6 bases; nucleotides outside the gene matches: 7. CDR1 and CDR2 from the germline V gene are LGHDT and YNNKEL (reference sequence). The CDR3 spells CASSQAGQGRVEQYF. Here the CDR3 DNA reads TGTGCCAGCAGCCAAGCCGGACAGGGGAGGGTCGAGCAGTACTTC.

The chain is built from TRBV5-4 and TRBJ2-5, with 7 bases that match TRBD2. Trimming removed 4 bases from V and 5 bases from J; junction bases left unmatched: 11. This CDR3 is 15 amino acids long. Germline CDR1 reads SGHNT; CDR2 reads YYREEE (reference sequence). The CDR3 DNA reads as TGTGCCAGCAGCCCTCCCGGTGCGGGAGACGAGACCCAGTACTTC. Translated: CASSPPGAGDETQYF.

The sample holds a few counts of this clone. This chain links TRBV11-2 with TRBJ2-7; TRBD1 aligns across 9 bases. The junction had 11 bases not matched to a gene; V was cut back by 5 bases and J by 3 bases. Germline V CDR1 and CDR2: SGHAT, FQNNGV. This CDR3 is 16 amino acids long. The CDR3 spells CASSPLRRQGGYEQYF. The CDR3 DNA reads as TGTGCCAGCAGCCCTCTACGAAGACAGGGGGGCTACGAGCAGTACTTC.

This clone appeared once. J is TRBJ2-1 and V is TRBV6-5; the D gene is possibly TRBD2 (6 bases). V lost 2 bases, J lost 2 bases, and 10 bases lay in between. The V gene's germline CDR1 is MNHEY and CDR2 SVGAGI. The CDR3 is 15 residues long. CDR3 DNA sequence: TGTGCCAGCAGTTACGGTGGAGGGACCTACAATGAGCAGTTCTTC. It encodes CASSYGGGTYNEQFF.

The chain carries TRBV19 and TRBJ1-1; D gene unclear. Trimming stripped 5 bases from V and 4 bases from J, with 11 bases between. Germline CDR1 is LNHDA and CDR2 is SQIVND (reference sequence). CDR3 length: 13 residues. CDR3 region: CASSWRSGTEAFF. DNA for the CDR3: TGTGCCAGTAGTTGGCGATCAGGCACTGAAGCTTTCTTT.

V usage is TRBV25-1 and J usage is TRBJ2-1, with 7 bases lining up with TRBD1. The CDR3 has 15 amino acids. Germline V gene data show CDR1 as MGHDK and CDR2 as SYGVNS. V lost 1 base and J lost 6; bases outside the gene matches: 6. This chain's CDR3 is CASSELKGASNEQFF. CDR3 in DNA: TGTGCCAGCAGTGAATTGAAGGGGGCGTCCAATGAGCAGTTCTTC.

This clone appeared once. The V call is TRBV6-5, the J call TRBJ2-7; perhaps TRBD2 as D (6 bases). The J call may not be correct, given that the DNA end is closer to TRBJ2-1. The CDR3 is 14 amino acids. In germline, CDR1 is MNHEY, CDR2 SVGAGI. CDR3 DNA: TGTGCCAGCCTGGGAGGAGGTTTGTACAATGAGCAGTTCTTC. It encodes CASLGGGLYNEQFF.

The V gene is TRBV7-3, the J gene TRBJ2-7; 10 bases are a match to TRBD2. The germline V gene has CDR1 SGHTA and CDR2 FQGTGA. This CDR3 is built from 14 residues. Trimming removed 2 bases from V and 6 bases from J; junction bases left unmatched: 4. The CDR3 region is CASSLYPSGGEQYF. The CDR3 coding sequence is TGTGCCAGCAGCTTATATCCTAGCGGGGGCGAGCAGTACTTC.

The J gene is TRBJ1-2, the V gene TRBV7-8, with 12 positions matching TRBD1. The CDR3 runs to 14 residues. CDR1 is SGHVS and CDR2 is FQNEAQ in the germline V gene. The trim removed 5 bases at V and 5 bases at J, leaving 3 bases unmatched. The CDR3 DNA reads TGTGCCAGCAGCCAGGGACAGGGGGCTTATGGCTACACCTTC. Translated: CASSQGQGAYGYTF.

V gene TRBV4-1 combines with J gene TRBJ1-2; 8 bases are shared with TRBD1. With 3 bases clipped from V and 4 bases from J, the junction kept 7 bases outside the gene matches. Germline V lookup: CDR1 MGHRA, CDR2 YSYEKL. This CDR3 comprises 15 residues. CDR3 sequence reads: CASSHLAGGGYGYTF. In DNA, the CDR3 is TGCGCCAGCAGCCACCTTGCAGGGGGCGGCTATGGCTACACCTTC.

The chain links TRBV5-3 to TRBJ2-7, with a possible D match to TRBD2 (5 bases). TRBV5-3 is recorded as an ORF, its role being uncertain. Trimming pared 5 bases from V and 0 bases from J, leaving 15 bases between. The CDR3 covers 15 residues. CDR3 sequence reads: CARSRTHGDSYEQYV. The CDR3 bases are TGTGCCAGAAGTCGGACTCACGGCGACTCCTACGAGCAGTACGTC.

The gene calls are TRBV28 and TRBJ1-5; the D is unclear. CDR3 length equals 14 residues. V lost 5 bases to trimming and J lost 5 bases, with 13 bases between them. The germline V gene encodes CDR1 MDHEN and CDR2 SYDVKM. The CDR3 sequence is CASSPPQAHQPQHF. The CDR3 DNA reads as TGTGCCAGCAGTCCCCCCCAGGCTCATCAGCCCCAGCATTTT.

The chain uses TRBV10-2 and TRBJ2-1; 8 positions agree with TRBD2. This CDR3 has 15 amino acids. V shed 2 bases and J 8 bases; nucleotides not matched to a gene: 8. The germline V gene has CDR1 WSHSY and CDR2 SAAADI. The CDR3 loop reads CASSESREGQDEQFF. In nucleotides, the CDR3 is TGCGCCAGCAGTGAGAGCCGGGAGGGCCAAGATGAGCAGTTCTTC.

The V call is TRBV18, the J call TRBJ2-7; 7 bases fit TRBD1. The CDR3 covers 16 residues. Trimming took 1 base from V and 5 from J; bases not matched to a gene: 11. Germline V CDR1 and CDR2: KGHSH, LQKENI. CDR3 region: CASSPRQGVEFHEQYF. The CDR3 DNA sequence: TGTGCCAGCTCACCACGGCAGGGGGTGGAATTCCACGAGCAGTACTTC.